The 18 T cell receptor beta chains given below trace back to one sample, sequenced in a study of blood T cell repertoires in COVID-19. The method was immunoSEQ multiplex PCR; TCRdb's version includes in-frame clones alone and lacks a portion of them. Here the sample spans roughly 12,000 clones, almost 85% being singletons. Sequencing input: peripheral blood. Every receptor here comes from a man of 80 years or more with acute or convalescent COVID-19.

This sequence joins TRBV4-3 and TRBJ2-2; 12 bases map to TRBD2. The CDR3 sequence is 17 residues long. Germline trimming cut 0 bases from V and 10 bases from J; bases unmatched to any gene: 9. From germline, CDR1 is LGHNA and CDR2 YSLEER. The CDR3 sequence: CASSQDRTSGVIQELFF. The CDR3 DNA sequence: TGCGCCAGCAGCCAAGATAGGACTAGCGGGGTTATACAGGAGCTGTTTTTT.

V usage is TRBV7-9 and J usage is TRBJ1-2; 11 bases agree with TRBD1. The ends lost 7 bases at V and 3 bases at J; junction bases unmatched: 4. Germline assignment: CDR1 SEHNR and CDR2 FQNEAQ (reference sequence). The CDR3 contains 14 residues. In DNA, the CDR3 is TGTGCCAGCACGGACAGGGGGCGCGACTATGGCTACACCTTC. Translation: CASTDRGRDYGYTF.

The J gene is TRBJ1-2, the V gene TRBV4-1; D is perhaps TRBD1 (5 bases). The CDR3 covers 15 residues. Germline CDR1 reads MGHRA; CDR2 reads YSYEKL. Trimming removed 3 bases at V and 2 bases at J, with 13 bases between. This CDR3 is CASSHKTGQNYGYTF. For the CDR3, the DNA is TGCGCCAGCAGCCATAAGACTGGACAAAACTATGGCTACACCTTC.

The chain links TRBV5-1 to TRBJ2-2; maybe TRBD2 (6 bases). V was shortened by 6 bases and J by 1 base, with 13 bases between the two germline ends. Germline V gene sequence: CDR1 SGHRS, CDR2 YFSETQ. This CDR3 comprises 15 residues. CDR3 nucleotide sequence: TGCGCCAGCACCTTTCACGGGGGGAACACCGGGGAGCTGTTTTTT. Translated, it gives CASTFHGGNTGELFF. The variable domain in full, with the rest retrieved from reference TRBV5-1 and TRBJ2-2, is KAGVTQTPRYLIKTRGQQVTLSCSPISGHRSVSWYQQTPGQGLQFLFEYFSETQRNKGNFPGRFSGRQFSNSRSEMNVSTLELGDSALYLCASTFHGGNTGELFFGEGSRLTVL.

The table lists this clone with a count of one. This chain joins TRBV23-1 and TRBJ2-7; D perhaps matches TRBD1 (6 bases). TRBV23-1 is known as an ORF, though its function is uncertain. Deletions cut 6 bases from V and 3 bases from J, with 12 bases between. The CDR3 consists of 13 residues. The CDR3 region has the DNA TGCGCCAGCAGCATAGGACAGAACTACGAGCAGTACTTC. Translating gives CASSIGQNYEQYF.

The gene calls are TRBV7-7 and TRBJ2-5; 13 bases fit TRBD2. V gave up 6 bases and J gave up 3 bases; unmatched junction bases: 7. Per germline, CDR1 SSHAT and CDR2 FNYEAQ (reference sequence). This CDR3 comprises 16 residues. The CDR3 DNA sequence: TGTGCCAGCAGACCCGGGACTAGCGGGGCAGAAGAGACCCAGTACTTC. It translates to CASRPGTSGAEETQYF.

CDR3 in amino acids: CASSPRERGELFF. The CDR3 DNA follows: TGTGCCAGCTCGCCCCGTGAGCGGGGGGAGCTGTTTTTT. The V call is TRBV9, the J call TRBJ2-2, with D perhaps matching TRBD2 (5 bases). The V end was cut by 7 bases, the J end by 8 bases, with 15 bases between. This CDR3 contains 13 residues. Germline V lookup: CDR1 SGDLS, CDR2 YYNGEE.

The chain has TRBV7-6 and TRBJ2-5; D unclear. CDR1 and CDR2 from the germline V gene are SGHVS and FNYEAQ. The CDR3 totals 11 residues. Deletions cut 3 bases from V and 6 bases from J, with 5 bases between. The CDR3 spells CASSFSQTQYF. The CDR3 region has the DNA TGTGCCAGCAGCTTCTCCCAGACCCAGTACTTC.

This clone was seen once. V gene TRBV3-1 (or the pseudogene TRBV3-2) combines with J gene TRBJ1-2, with D perhaps TRBD1 (5 bases). The V end lost 0 bases, the J end lost 8 bases, and 13 bases lay between the germline ends. Germline CDR1 reads LGHDT; CDR2 reads YNNKEL (reference sequence). The CDR3 spans 14 residues. Written as DNA, the CDR3 is TGTGCCAGCAGCCAAGAAGGCAGGGCGTACGGCTACACCTTC. This sequence encodes CASSQEGRAYGYTF.

DNA of the CDR3: TGCGCCAGCAGCGACAGTTATAACTATGGCTACACCTTC. It translates to CASSDSYNYGYTF. The genes are TRBV5-1 and TRBJ1-2; D may be TRBD1 (5 bases). The germline gives CDR1 SGHRS, CDR2 YFSETQ. CDR3 length equals 13 residues. Trimming removed 4 bases from V and 1 base from J, with 8 bases in between.

V is TRBV18 and J is TRBJ2-1; the D is unclear. In germline, CDR1 is KGHSH, CDR2 LQKENI. Trimming removed 0 bases at V and 0 bases at J, with 9 bases between. The CDR3 spans 16 residues. In nucleotides, the CDR3 is TGTGCCAGCTCACCACCGCGGCAGAGCTCCTACAATGAGCAGTTCTTC. Encoded protein: CASSPPRQSSYNEQFF.

This clone was seen a few times. The rearrangement links TRBV28 to TRBJ2-3, with D possibly TRBD2 on 5 matching bases. Trimming shortened V by 8 bases and J by 1 base, and 10 bases separated the two germline ends. The CDR3 spans 13 residues. Germline lookup yields CDR1 MDHEN and CDR2 SYDVKM. The CDR3 sequence: CASGIGGTDTQYF. The DNA of the CDR3 is TGTGCCAGCGGTATCGGGGGCACAGATACGCAGTATTTT.

The chain has TRBV7-2 and TRBJ1-6; 9 bases line up with TRBD1. CDR1 and CDR2 from the germline V gene are SGHTA and FQGNSA. J lost 0 bases, V lost 6 bases, and 3 bases had no gene match. This CDR3 region has 16 residues. CDR3 region: CASRGQGSSYNSPLHF. DNA of the CDR3: TGTGCCAGCAGGGGACAGGGAAGCTCCTATAATTCACCCCTCCACTTT.

This clone was detected only once. The rearrangement joins TRBV28 to TRBJ2-3; 7 nucleotides align to TRBD2. Germline V gene sequence: CDR1 MDHEN, CDR2 SYDVKM. Trimming removed 0 bases from V and 0 bases from J; junction bases left unmatched: 0. The CDR3 runs to 15 residues. CDR3 region: CASSLWTSSTDTQYF. The CDR3 DNA sequence: TGTGCCAGCAGTTTATGGACTAGCAGCACAGATACGCAGTATTTT.

This CDR3 reads CASSFGTGGRSTDTQYF. In DNA form, the CDR3 reads TGTGCCAGCAGCTTCGGGACAGGGGGCCGGAGCACAGATACGCAGTATTTT. This chain connects TRBV5-8 to TRBJ2-3; TRBD1 aligns across 12 bases. Germline loops: CDR1 SGHTS, CDR2 YDEGEE. This CDR3 has 17 residues. With 2 bases clipped from V and 0 bases from J, the junction kept 4 bases outside the gene matches.

The rearrangement uses TRBV30 and TRBJ2-1; 12 nucleotides agree with TRBD2. The CDR3 has 15 amino acids. With V trimmed by 4 bases and J by 3 bases, 4 bases remained unmatched. Germline CDR1 GTSNPN, CDR2 SVGIG (reference sequence). CDR3 region: CAWTLAGGFYNEQFF. The CDR3 region has the DNA TGTGCCTGGACACTAGCGGGGGGTTTCTACAATGAGCAGTTCTTC.

The chain links TRBV5-5 to TRBJ2-3; 9 bases map to TRBD1. CDR1 SGHKS and CDR2 YYEKEE come from the germline V gene (reference sequence). V gave up 4 bases and J gave up 0 bases; unmatched junction bases: 3. This CDR3 region has 15 residues. As DNA, the CDR3 is TGTGCCAGCAGCCCCGGGACAGGGAGCACAGATACGCAGTATTTT. Encoded protein: CASSPGTGSTDTQYF.

CDR3 sequence: CASSRDRGQEQFF. DNA of the CDR3: TGTGCCAGCAGCCGTGACAGGGGCCAGGAGCAGTTCTTC. This chain uses TRBV7-2 with TRBJ2-1; 8 bases align to TRBD1. The CDR3 is made up of 13 amino acids. V lost 5 bases, J lost 10 bases, and 7 bases stayed unmatched. Germline V lookup: CDR1 SGHTA, CDR2 FQGNSA.